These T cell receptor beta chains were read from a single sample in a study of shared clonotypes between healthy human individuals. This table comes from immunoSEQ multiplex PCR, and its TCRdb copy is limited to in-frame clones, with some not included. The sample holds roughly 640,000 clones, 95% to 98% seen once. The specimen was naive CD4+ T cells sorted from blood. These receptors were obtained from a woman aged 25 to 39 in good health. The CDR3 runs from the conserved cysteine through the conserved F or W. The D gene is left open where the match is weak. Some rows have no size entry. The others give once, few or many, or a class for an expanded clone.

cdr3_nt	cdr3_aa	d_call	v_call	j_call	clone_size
TGCGCCAGCAGCCTGACAGGGGTAGGAAACACCATATATTTT	CASSLTGVGNTIYF	TRBD1	TRBV5-1	TRBJ1-3	-
TGTGCCACCAGCAGAGGGGGCAGGGATTGGGAAAAACTGTTTTTT	CATSRGGRDWEKLFF	-	TRBV15	TRBJ1-4	-
TGTGCCAGCAAGGGCACAGATACGCAGTATTTT	CASKGTDTQYF	-	TRBV2	TRBJ2-3	-
TGCGCCAGCAGCTGGACAGGGGAGGACAATGAGCAGTTCTTC	CASSWTGEDNEQFF	TRBD1	TRBV5-1	TRBJ2-1	-
TGTGCCAGCAGCTTGACTAGCGGGGGTAGGAACGAGCAGTACTTC	CASSLTSGGRNEQYF	TRBD2	TRBV11-2	TRBJ2-7	-
TGTGCCAGCAGCTTAAGTGGTACGTACGAGCAGTACTTC	CASSLSGTYEQYF	-	TRBV11-2	TRBJ2-7	-
TGCGCCAGCAGCTATGACCCGACGGGCAATCAGCCCCAGCATTTT	CASSYDPTGNQPQHF	-	TRBV5-1	TRBJ1-5	-
TGCGCCAGCAGCTTGGTACCCCAGATCCTCGACAATGAGCAGTTCTTC	CASSLVPQILDNEQFF	-	TRBV5-1	TRBJ2-1	-
TGTGCCAGCAGTGACCCGGGACAGGCTAACTATGGCTACACCTTC	CASSDPGQANYGYTF	TRBD1	TRBV28	TRBJ1-2	once
TGTGCCAGCAGCCGCGCTGGGGGGAATTCACCCCTCCACTTT	CASSRAGGNSPLHF	-	TRBV7-9	TRBJ1-6	-
TGTGCCAGCAGCGACCGACAGGGTTTGTATGGCTACACCTTC	CASSDRQGLYGYTF	TRBD1	TRBV9	TRBJ1-2	-
TGTGCCAGTAGTATAGTCATCCTTGGGCAGCCCCAGCATTTT	CASSIVILGQPQHF	-	TRBV19	TRBJ1-5	-
TGCGCCAGCAGCCAAGTTGGAAGCTCCTACGAGCAGTACTTC	CASSQVGSSYEQYF	-	TRBV4-1	TRBJ2-7	-
TGTGCCAGCAGTTTCCCCCCGGGACAGACGAACACTGAAGCTTTCTTT	CASSFPPGQTNTEAFF	TRBD1	TRBV28	TRBJ1-1	once
TGCGCCAGCAGCTTTACAGGGACCCTAGCTGGAGATACGCAGTATTTT	CASSFTGTLAGDTQYF	-	TRBV5-1	TRBJ2-3	-
TGTGCCAGCAGCCTGGGACTAGCGGGAAGCGAGACCCAGTACTTC	CASSLGLAGSETQYF	TRBD2	TRBV7-2	TRBJ2-5	-
TGTGCCAGCAGTCCGAGGGACACTGAAGCTTTCTTT	CASSPRDTEAFF	-	TRBV2	TRBJ1-1	-
TGTGCCAGCTCACCGTGGACAGGGGGGAACACCGGGGAGCTGTTTTTT	CASSPWTGGNTGELFF	TRBD1	TRBV18	TRBJ2-2	-
TGTGCCAGCAGTCCAGACAGTACTACTGAAGCTTTCTTT	CASSPDSTTEAFF	-	TRBV6-5	TRBJ1-1	-
TGTGCCAGCAGCTTCACTCGAGGTGACTATGGCTACACCTTC	CASSFTRGDYGYTF	-	TRBV5-4	TRBJ1-2	-
TGTGCCAGTAGAGCTATTCCCACAGATACGCAGTATTTT	CASRAIPTDTQYF	-	TRBV19	TRBJ2-3	once
TGTGCCAGCAGTACCCCAGGATTCGATGAGCAGTTCTTC	CASSTPGFDEQFF	-	TRBV28	TRBJ2-1	-
TGTGCCTCCGGGACTAGCGGCTCCTACGAGCAGTACTTC	CASGTSGSYEQYF	TRBD2	TRBV10-3	TRBJ2-7	-
TGTGCCAGCAGGGGCCCGGGACGGGGGAACACTGAAGCTTTCTTT	CASRGPGRGNTEAFF	-	TRBV2	TRBJ1-1	-
TGTGCCAGCAGCCCTACTAGCGGGAGTACCGGGGAGCTGTTTTTT	CASSPTSGSTGELFF	TRBD2	TRBV7-9	TRBJ2-2	-
TGCGCCAGCAGACTCCACGACCTTGGGGAGACCCAGTACTTC	CASRLHDLGETQYF	-	TRBV5-1	TRBJ2-5	-